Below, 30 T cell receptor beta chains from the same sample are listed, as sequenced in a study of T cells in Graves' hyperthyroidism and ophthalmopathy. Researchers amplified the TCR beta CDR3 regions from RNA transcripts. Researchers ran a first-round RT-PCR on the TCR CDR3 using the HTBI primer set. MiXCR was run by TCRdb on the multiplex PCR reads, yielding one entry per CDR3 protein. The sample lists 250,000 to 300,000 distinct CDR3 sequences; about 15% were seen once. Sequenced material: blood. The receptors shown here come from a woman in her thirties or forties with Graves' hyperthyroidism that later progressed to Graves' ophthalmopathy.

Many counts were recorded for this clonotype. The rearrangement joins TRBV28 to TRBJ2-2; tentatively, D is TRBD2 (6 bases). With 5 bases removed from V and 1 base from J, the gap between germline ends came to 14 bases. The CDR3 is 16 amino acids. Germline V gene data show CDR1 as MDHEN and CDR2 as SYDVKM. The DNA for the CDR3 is TGTGCCAGCAGTCCTATCGGGACTCAGAACACCGGGGAGCTGTTTTTT. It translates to CASSPIGTQNTGELFF.

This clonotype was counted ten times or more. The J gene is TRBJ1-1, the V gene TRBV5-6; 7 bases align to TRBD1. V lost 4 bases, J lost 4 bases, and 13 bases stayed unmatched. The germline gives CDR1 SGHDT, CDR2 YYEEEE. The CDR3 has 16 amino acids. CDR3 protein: CASSGRDRGFGTEAFF. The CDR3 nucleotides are TGTGCCAGCAGCGGCCGGGACAGAGGTTTTGGCACTGAAGCTTTCTTT.

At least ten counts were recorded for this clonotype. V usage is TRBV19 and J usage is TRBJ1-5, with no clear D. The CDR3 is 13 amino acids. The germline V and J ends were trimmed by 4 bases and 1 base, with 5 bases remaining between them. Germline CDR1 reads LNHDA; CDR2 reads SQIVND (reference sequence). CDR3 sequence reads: CASSRWSNQPQHF. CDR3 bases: TGTGCCAGTAGTAGATGGAGCAATCAGCCCCAGCATTTT.

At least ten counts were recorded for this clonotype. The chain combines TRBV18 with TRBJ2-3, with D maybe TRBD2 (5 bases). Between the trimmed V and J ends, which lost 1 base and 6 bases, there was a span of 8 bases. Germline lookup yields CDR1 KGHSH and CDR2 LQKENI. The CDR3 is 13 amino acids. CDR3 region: CASSPRPGDTQYF. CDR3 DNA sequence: TGTGCCAGCTCACCACGTCCGGGGGATACGCAGTATTTT.

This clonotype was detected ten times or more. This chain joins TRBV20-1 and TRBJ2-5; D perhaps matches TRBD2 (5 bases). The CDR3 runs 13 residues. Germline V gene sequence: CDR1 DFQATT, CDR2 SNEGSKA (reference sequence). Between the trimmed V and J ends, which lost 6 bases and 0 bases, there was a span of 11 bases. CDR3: CSAPDSYQETQYF. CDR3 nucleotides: TGCAGTGCGCCGGACTCGTACCAAGAGACCCAGTACTTC.

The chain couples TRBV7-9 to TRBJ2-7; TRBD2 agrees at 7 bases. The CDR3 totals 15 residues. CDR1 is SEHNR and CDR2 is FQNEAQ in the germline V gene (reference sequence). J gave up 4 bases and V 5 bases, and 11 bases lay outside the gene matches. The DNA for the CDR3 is TGTGCCAGCAGCCGTGGTGGGGACTACTCTTACGAGCAGTACTTC. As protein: CASSRGGDYSYEQYF.

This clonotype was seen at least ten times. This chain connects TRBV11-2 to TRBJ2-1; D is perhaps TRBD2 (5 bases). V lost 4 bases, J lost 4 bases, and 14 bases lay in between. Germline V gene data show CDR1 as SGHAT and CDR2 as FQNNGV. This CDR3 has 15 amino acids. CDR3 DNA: TGTGCCAGCAGCTCGACCGGGATCGGGTACAATGAGCAGTTCTTC. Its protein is CASSSTGIGYNEQFF.

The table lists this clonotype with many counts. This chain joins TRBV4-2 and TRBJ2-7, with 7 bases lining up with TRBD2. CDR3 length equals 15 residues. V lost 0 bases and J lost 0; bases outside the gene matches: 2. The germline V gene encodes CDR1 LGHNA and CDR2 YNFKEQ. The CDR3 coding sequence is TGTGCCAGCAGCCAAGAAGCTAGCGGCTCCTACGAGCAGTACTTC. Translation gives CASSQEASGSYEQYF.

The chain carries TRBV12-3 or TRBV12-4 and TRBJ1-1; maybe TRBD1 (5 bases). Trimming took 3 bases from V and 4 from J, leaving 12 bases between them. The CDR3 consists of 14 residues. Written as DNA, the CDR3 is TGTGCCAGCAGTTTCGGCAGGGCGAGCACTGAAGCTTTCTTT. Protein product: CASSFGRASTEAFF.

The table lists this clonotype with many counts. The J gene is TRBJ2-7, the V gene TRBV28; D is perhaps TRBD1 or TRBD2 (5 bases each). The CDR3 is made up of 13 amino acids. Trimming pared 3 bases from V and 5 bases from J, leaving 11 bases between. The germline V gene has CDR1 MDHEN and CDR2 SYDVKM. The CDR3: CASSFPGTHEQYF. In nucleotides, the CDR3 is TGTGCCAGCAGTTTCCCAGGGACCCACGAGCAGTACTTC.

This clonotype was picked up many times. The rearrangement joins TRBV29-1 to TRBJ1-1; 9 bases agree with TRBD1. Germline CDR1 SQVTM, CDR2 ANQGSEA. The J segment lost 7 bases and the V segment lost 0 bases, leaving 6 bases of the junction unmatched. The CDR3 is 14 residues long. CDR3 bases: TGCAGCGTTGAAGAAACCGGGACAGGGATTGAAGCTTTCTTT. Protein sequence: CSVEETGTGIEAFF.

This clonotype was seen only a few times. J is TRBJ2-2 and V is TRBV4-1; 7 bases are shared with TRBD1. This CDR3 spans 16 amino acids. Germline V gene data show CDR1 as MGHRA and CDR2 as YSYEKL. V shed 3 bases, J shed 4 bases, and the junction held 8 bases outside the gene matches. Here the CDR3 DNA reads TGCGCCAGCAGCCAGCCCTTGACAGGGTTCACCGGGGAGCTGTTTTTT. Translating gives CASSQPLTGFTGELFF.

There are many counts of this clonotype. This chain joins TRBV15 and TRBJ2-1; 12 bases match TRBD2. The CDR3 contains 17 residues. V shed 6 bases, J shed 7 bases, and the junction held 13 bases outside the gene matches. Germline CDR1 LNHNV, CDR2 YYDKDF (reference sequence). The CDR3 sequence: CATREGLAGGPWNEQFF. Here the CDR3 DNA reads TGTGCCACCAGAGAGGGGCTAGCGGGAGGGCCGTGGAATGAGCAGTTCTTC.

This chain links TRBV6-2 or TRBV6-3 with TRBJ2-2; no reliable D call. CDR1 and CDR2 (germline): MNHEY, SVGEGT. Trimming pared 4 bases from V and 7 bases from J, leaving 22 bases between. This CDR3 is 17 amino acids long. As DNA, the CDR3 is TGTGCCAGCAGTTCCGCTCAAGGGTTGGGGATCATCGGGGAGCTGTTTTTT. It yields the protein CASSSAQGLGIIGELFF.

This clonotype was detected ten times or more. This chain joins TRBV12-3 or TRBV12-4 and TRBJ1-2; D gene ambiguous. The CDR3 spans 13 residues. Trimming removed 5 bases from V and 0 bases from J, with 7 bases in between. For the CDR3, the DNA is TGTGCCAGCAGTCCACAGACTAACTATGGCTACACCTTC. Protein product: CASSPQTNYGYTF.

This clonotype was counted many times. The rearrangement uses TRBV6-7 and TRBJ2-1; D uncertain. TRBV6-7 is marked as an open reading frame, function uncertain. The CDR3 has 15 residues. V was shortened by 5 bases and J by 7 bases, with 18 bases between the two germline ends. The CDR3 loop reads CASSRAQRDGNEQFF. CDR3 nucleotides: TGTGCCAGCAGTAGGGCTCAGCGCGATGGTAATGAGCAGTTCTTC.

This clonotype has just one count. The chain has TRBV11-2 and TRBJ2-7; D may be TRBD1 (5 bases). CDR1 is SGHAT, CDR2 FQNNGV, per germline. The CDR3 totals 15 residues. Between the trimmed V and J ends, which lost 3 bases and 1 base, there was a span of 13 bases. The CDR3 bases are TGTGCCAGCAGCTTGCCTGGACACTTATCCTACGAGCAGTACTTC. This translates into CASSLPGHLSYEQYF.

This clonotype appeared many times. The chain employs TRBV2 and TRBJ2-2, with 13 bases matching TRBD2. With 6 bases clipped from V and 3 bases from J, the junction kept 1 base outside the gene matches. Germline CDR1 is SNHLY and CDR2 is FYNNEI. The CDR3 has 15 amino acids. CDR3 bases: TGTGCCAGCAGAGGACTAGCGGGAGACACCGGGGAGCTGTTTTTT. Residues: CASRGLAGDTGELFF.

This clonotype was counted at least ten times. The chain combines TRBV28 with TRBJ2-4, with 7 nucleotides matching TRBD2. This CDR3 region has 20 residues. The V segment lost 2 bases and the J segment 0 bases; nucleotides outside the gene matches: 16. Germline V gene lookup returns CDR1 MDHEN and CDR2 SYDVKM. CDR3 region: CASSLVPLAEWGLAKNIQYF. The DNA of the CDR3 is TGTGCCAGCAGTTTAGTCCCGCTAGCGGAATGGGGGTTAGCCAAAAACATTCAGTACTTC.

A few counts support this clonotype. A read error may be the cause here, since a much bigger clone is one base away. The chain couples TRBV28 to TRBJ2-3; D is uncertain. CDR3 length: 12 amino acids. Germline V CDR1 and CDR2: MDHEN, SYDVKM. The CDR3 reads CAGSALIYTQYF. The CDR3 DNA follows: TGTGCCGGCAGTGCCTTAATCTATACGCAGTATTTT.

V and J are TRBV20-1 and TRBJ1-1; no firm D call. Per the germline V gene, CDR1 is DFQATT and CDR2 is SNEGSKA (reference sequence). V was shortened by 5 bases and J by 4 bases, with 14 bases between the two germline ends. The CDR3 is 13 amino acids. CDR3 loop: CSAGHIRRTEAFF. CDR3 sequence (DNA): TGCAGTGCTGGCCATATAAGGCGCACTGAAGCTTTCTTT.

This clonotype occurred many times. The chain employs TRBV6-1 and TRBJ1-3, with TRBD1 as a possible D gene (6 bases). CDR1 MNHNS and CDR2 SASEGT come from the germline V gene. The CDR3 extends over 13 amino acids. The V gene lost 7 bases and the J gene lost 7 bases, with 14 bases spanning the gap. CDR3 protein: CASTLNRVNTIYF. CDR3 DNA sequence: TGTGCCAGCACCTTAAACAGGGTCAACACCATATATTTT.

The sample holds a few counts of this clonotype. The DNA of the CDR3 is TGTGCCAGCAGCTCCTTGGCAGGGCACACCGGGGAGCTGTTTTTT. Translation: CASSSLAGHTGELFF. The chain joins TRBV7-9 to TRBJ2-2; D may be TRBD1 (5 bases). Looked up from germline, CDR1 is SEHNR and CDR2 is FQNEAQ (reference sequence). Trimming shortened V by 4 bases and J by 3 bases, and 12 bases separated the two germline ends. The CDR3 extends over 15 amino acids.

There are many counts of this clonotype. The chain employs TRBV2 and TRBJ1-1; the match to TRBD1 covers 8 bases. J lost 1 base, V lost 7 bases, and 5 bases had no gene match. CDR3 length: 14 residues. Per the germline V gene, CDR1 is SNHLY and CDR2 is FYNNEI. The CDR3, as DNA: TGTGCCAGCAACTTGGACAGGGCGAACACTGAAGCTTTCTTT. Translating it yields CASNLDRANTEAFF.

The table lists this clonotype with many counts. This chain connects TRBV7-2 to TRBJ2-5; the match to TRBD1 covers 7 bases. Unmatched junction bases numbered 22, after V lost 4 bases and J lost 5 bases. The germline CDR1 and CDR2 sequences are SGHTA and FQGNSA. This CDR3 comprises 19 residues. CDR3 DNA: TGTGCCAGCAGCTCCCCCCCGGGTACTATAGTGAAGACAGGGGAGACCCAGTACTTC. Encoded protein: CASSSPPGTIVKTGETQYF.

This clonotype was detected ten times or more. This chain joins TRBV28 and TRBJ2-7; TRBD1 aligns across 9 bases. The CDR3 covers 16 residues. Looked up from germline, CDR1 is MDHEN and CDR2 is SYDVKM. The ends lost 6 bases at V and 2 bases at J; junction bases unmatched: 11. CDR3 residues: CASSSSGTGTTYEQYF. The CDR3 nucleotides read TGTGCCAGCAGCTCTTCCGGGACAGGGACCACCTACGAGCAGTACTTC.

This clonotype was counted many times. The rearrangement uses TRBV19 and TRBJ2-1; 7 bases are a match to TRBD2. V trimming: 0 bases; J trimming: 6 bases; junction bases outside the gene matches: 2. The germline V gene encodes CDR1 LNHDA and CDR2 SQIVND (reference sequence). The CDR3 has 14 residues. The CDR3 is CASSIERETNEQFF. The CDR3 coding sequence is TGTGCCAGTAGTATAGAGCGGGAGACCAATGAGCAGTTCTTC.

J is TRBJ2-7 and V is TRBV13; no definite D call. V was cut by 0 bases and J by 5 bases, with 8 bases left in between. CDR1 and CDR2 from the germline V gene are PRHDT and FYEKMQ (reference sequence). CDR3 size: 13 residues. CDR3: CASSLGPRNEQYF. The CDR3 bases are TGTGCCAGCAGCTTAGGTCCCCGTAACGAGCAGTACTTC.

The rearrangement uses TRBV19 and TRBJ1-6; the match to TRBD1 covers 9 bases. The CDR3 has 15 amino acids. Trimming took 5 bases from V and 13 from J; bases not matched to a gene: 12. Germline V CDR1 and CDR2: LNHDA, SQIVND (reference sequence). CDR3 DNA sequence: TGTGCCAGTAGTGACCGGGGACAGGGAATTTTGCCCCTCCACTTT. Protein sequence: CASSDRGQGILPLHF.

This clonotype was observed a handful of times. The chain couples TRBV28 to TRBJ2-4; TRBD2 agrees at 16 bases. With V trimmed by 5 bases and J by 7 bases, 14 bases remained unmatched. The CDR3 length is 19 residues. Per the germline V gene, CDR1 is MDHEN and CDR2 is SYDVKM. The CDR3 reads CASSLGIGTSGRELNIQYF. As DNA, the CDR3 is TGTGCCAGCAGTCTAGGGATCGGGACTAGCGGGAGGGAATTGAACATTCAGTACTTC. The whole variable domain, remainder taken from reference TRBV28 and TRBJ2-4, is DVKVTQSSRYLVKRTGEKVFLECVQDMDHENMFWYRQDPGLGLRLIYFSYDVKMKEKGDIPEGYSVSREKKERFSLILESASTNQTSMYLCASSLGIGTSGRELNIQYFGAGTRLSVL.